This T cell receptor beta chain was identified during a study of CD8 T cells in Susac syndrome. In germline, CDR1 is SGHDT, CDR2 YYEEEE. This CDR3 contains 14 residues. The V gene lost 3 bases and the J gene lost 2 bases, with 11 bases spanning the gap. RNA totalling about 0.45 to 1 ug underwent reverse transcription with random hexamers. TCRdb processed the immunoSEQ multiplex PCR reads anew with MiXCR; each CDR3 protein has one entry. Of about 52,000 distinct CDR3 sequences in the sample, 93% are singletons; the top ten hold about 0.51%. What was sequenced was CD8+ T cells from PBMCs. This chain links TRBV5-6 with TRBJ1-2; tentatively, D is TRBD1 (5 bases). The clonotype was recovered from a human donor with multiple sclerosis. The CDR3: CASSSDTLNYGYTF. CDR3 nucleotide sequence: TGTGCCAGCAGCTCGGACACACTAAACTATGGCTACACCTTC. Based on the CDR3 plus reference TRBV5-6 and TRBJ1-2, the full variable domain is DAGVTQSPTHLIKTRGQQVTLRCSPKSGHDTVSWYQQALGQGPQFIFQYYEEEERQRGNFPDRFSGHQFPNYSSELNVNALLLGDSALYLCASSSDTLNYGYTFGSGTRLTVV.